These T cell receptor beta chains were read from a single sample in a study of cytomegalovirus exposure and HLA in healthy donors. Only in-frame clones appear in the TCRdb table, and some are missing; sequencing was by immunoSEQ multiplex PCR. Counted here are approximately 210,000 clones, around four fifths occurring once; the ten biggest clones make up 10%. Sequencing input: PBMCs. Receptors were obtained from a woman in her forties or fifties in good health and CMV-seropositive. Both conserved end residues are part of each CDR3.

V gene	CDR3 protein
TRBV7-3	CASSLNPPGLAGKETQYF
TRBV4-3	CASSQSGGTDMQYF
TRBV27	CASSPWADLSPLHF
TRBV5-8	CASSLGFGGLTGELFF
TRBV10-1	CASSDFGNSGESDTQYF
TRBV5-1	CASSTQAGDEKLFF
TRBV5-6	CASSLVGVQGNYGYTF
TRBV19	CASSTSRGRNQPQHF
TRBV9	CASSVESGQLGETQYF
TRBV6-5	CASSPDRAGANVLTF
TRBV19	CASSIMSLAGGLSMEQYF
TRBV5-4	CASSLGRPDTQYF
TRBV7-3	CASSLTGASTDTQYF
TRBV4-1	CASSKEEGDRGNGGVFYEQYF
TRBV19	CASTGSNTGELFF
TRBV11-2	CASSFLAGDLQETQYF
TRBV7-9	CASSHTPLAGREQFF
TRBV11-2	CASSYGTGGMNTEAFF
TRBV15	CATSRDPPSGGETQYF